This T cell receptor (beta chain) was retrieved from a study of T-cell reconstitution after alpha-beta-depleted transplantation in children. The library targeted TCRbeta and was prepared with unique molecular identifiers. MiXCR, applied by TCRdb to the PCR reads, yields one record per CDR3 protein. The sample has over 100,000 distinct CDR3 sequences, around 7.8% seen once. Ten or more counts support this clonotype. Its antigen remains unknown. Study-wide results and caveats: The origin of alpha-beta T cells about two months after transplant was reportedly several hundred expanded graft clones.

This receptor was taken from a boy aged 2 to 9 with acute lymphoblastic leukemia, due to receive a stem cell transplant. The material sequenced was PBMCs, taken before TCRalphabeta/CD19-depleted stem cell transplant.

In DNA, the CDR3 is TGCAGCGTTGTAGGTCTCGGGACAGGGGGCTACGAGCAGTACTTC. Translation: CSVVGLGTGGYEQYF. The chain is built from TRBV29-1 and TRBJ2-7; 11 bases agree with TRBD1. Trimming cost V 4 bases and J 3 bases; bases outside gene matches: 8. Germline values: CDR1 SQVTM, CDR2 ANQGSEA. The CDR3 runs to 15 residues.